This T cell receptor beta chain appears in the sequencing data of a study of patients and donors after allogeneic stem cell transplantation. TCRdb re-analysed the RT-PCR reads in MiXCR, keeping a single row per CDR3 protein. The sample holds fewer than 75,000 distinct CDR3 sequences; 26% are singletons and the top ten take about 30%. The CDR3 covers 12 residues. The V gene lost 1 base and the J gene lost 14 bases, with 14 bases spanning the gap. The specimen was blood, either unsorted or a sorted T cell fraction (not recorded which). The TCR sequence derives from a human donor who was either an allogeneic HSCT recipient or a stem cell or donor lymphocyte infusion donor (not recorded which). It is not recorded whose cells these are; they may come from a transplant donor. The chain links TRBV12-3 or TRBV12-4 to TRBJ1-2; D perhaps matches TRBD1 (5 bases). The CDR3 DNA follows: TGTGCCAGCAGTTTAGGTGTTGACAGCGGGACCTTC. Translation gives CASSLGVDSGTF.